Presented here are 12 T cell receptor beta chains from one specimen sequenced in a study of glioma-infiltrating T cells. The iRepertoire nested amplicon-rescue multiplex PCR amplified TCR alpha and beta CDR3s from RNA. TCRdb passed the multiplex PCR reads through MiXCR, listing each CDR3 protein once. The sample lists under 200,000 distinct CDR3 sequences, about 40% occurring once. Sequencing was performed on glioma tissue, nonneoplastic brain tissue, or PBMCs (not recorded which). These receptors were taken from a human donor with low-grade glioma or glioblastoma, undergoing nonglioma brain surgery, or in good health (not recorded which).

With regard to this clonotype: At one end the junction does not follow the germline gene, possibly because of a read error. The chain has TRBV5-4 and TRBJ2-1; a possible D gene is TRBD2 (5 bases). Germline V gives CDR1 SGHNT, CDR2 YYREEE (reference sequence). CDR3 length: 14 residues. Here the CDR3 reads CASGRESSYNERFF. DNA for the CDR3: TGTGCCAGCGGGAGAGAATCCTCCTACAATGAGCGGTTCTTC.

This clonotype was recorded at least ten times. The chain's CDR3 is CSARGADLQGAETQYF. Here the CDR3 DNA reads TGCAGTGCTAGAGGCGCAGATCTACAGGGGGCGGAGACCCAGTACTTC. The gene calls are TRBV20-1 and TRBJ2-5; 9 bases map to TRBD1. Per the germline V gene, CDR1 is DFQATT and CDR2 is SNEGSKA (reference sequence). The V segment lost 1 base and the J segment 5 bases; nucleotides outside the gene matches: 11. CDR3 length: 16 residues.

Of note for this clonotype: A much larger clone is a single base away; this may be a read error. The rearrangement links TRBV15 to TRBJ2-2; maybe TRBD1 (6 bases). V lost 3 bases to trimming and J lost 3 bases, with 17 bases between them. Germline CDR1 reads LNHNV; CDR2 reads YYDKDF (reference sequence). CDR3 length: 17 amino acids. CDR3 protein: CATSRGPGAIHTGELFF. The CDR3, as DNA: TGTGCCACCAGCAGGGGCCCAGGGGCCATTCACACCGGGGAGCTGTTTTTT.

As for this clonotype: This sequence may be a read error, since a much larger clone differs from it by one base. This rearrangement joins TRBV20-1 to TRBJ2-7; D might be TRBD2 (5 bases). This CDR3 has 14 amino acids. V shed 0 bases and J shed 11 bases, with 20 bases lying between them. Per germline, CDR1 DFQATT and CDR2 SNEGSKA (reference sequence). The CDR3 reads CSARDTPLALEKYF. CDR3 coding DNA: TGCAGTGCTAGAGATACCCCGCTAGCCCTAGAGAAGTACTTC.

There are a few counts of this clonotype. The chain carries TRBV29-1 and TRBJ2-1, with D perhaps given as TRBD1 or TRBD2 (5 bases each). Germline CDR1 and CDR2: SQVTM and ANQGSEA. The V end was cut by 4 bases, the J end by 2 bases, with 9 bases between. The CDR3 spans 13 residues. The CDR3 DNA reads as TGCAGCGTTGGGGGGTCTACCTACAATGAGCAGTTCTTC. Encoded protein: CSVGGSTYNEQFF.

The V gene is TRBV5-1, the J gene TRBJ1-4, with a possible D match to TRBD1 (5 bases). CDR3 length equals 14 residues. CDR1 SGHRS and CDR2 YFSETQ come from the germline V gene. V gave up 0 bases and J gave up 4 bases, with 7 bases separating them. The CDR3 region has the DNA TGCGCCAGCAGCTTGGAGGGGATTAATGAAAAACTGTTTTTT. Encoded protein: CASSLEGINEKLFF. Full variable domain (missing parts from reference TRBV5-1 and TRBJ1-4): KAGVTQTPRYLIKTRGQQVTLSCSPISGHRSVSWYQQTPGQGLQFLFEYFSETQRNKGNFPGRFSGRQFSNSRSEMNVSTLELGDSALYLCASSLEGINEKLFFGSGTQLSVL.

As for this clonotype: A read error may account for a junction end that differs from germline. The DNA of the CDR3 is TGTGCCAGCAAAGGCTGGTCCCCAAACACTGAAGCTTTATTT. It codes for CASKGWSPNTEALF. The V and J genes are TRBV3-1 and TRBJ1-1; D remains unclear. The length of the CDR3 is 14 residues. Germline V gives CDR1 LGHDT, CDR2 YNNKEL (reference sequence).

In the case of this clonotype: A much bigger clone sits one base away, suggesting this may be a read error. The CDR3 does not end in the conserved phenylalanine or tryptophan, so this is likely a read error. The V call is TRBV28, the J call TRBJ2-3; 13 bases align to TRBD2. The CDR3 is made up of 15 amino acids. V was clipped by 4 bases and J by 8 bases; unmatched bases: 6. Per germline, CDR1 MDHEN and CDR2 SYDVKM. The CDR3 bases are TGTGCCAGCAGTTCCCCCGGACTAGCGGGAGCTACGCAGTATTTA. Translating gives CASSSPGLAGATQYL.

This clonotype was seen only a few times. The V call is TRBV12-3 or TRBV12-4, the J call TRBJ2-3; TRBD2 matches 12 bases. V dropped 5 bases and J dropped 4; count of bases not matched to a gene: 13. The CDR3 loop spans 18 amino acids. The CDR3 loop is CASSKLAGGWGSADTQYF. The CDR3 DNA follows: TGTGCCAGCAGTAAACTAGCGGGAGGATGGGGCAGCGCAGATACGCAGTATTTT.

The chain carries TRBV7-9 and TRBJ2-6; D tentatively reads TRBD1 or TRBD2 (5 bases each). The germline CDR1 and CDR2 sequences are SEHNR and FQNEAQ (reference sequence). The CDR3 has 17 amino acids. Trimming cost V 3 bases and J 0 bases, with 12 bases left between them. CDR3 nucleotides: TGTGCCAGCAGCTTCGGGACGGGTCGCTCTGGGGCCAACGTCCTGACTTTC. Encoded protein: CASSFGTGRSGANVLTF.

The rearrangement links TRBV7-9 to TRBJ1-3; tentative D call: TRBD1 (5 bases). This CDR3 is 16 amino acids long. Trimming stripped 5 bases from V and 1 base from J, with 15 bases between. Germline CDR1 and CDR2: SEHNR and FQNEAQ (reference sequence). The DNA of the CDR3 is TGTGCCAGCAGCCACGGGACGCCTGAATCTGGAAACACCATATATTTT. Translating gives CASSHGTPESGNTIYF.

This clonotype was detected many times. The genes are TRBV7-2 and TRBJ2-7, with D possibly called TRBD1 or TRBD2 (5 bases each). Germline CDR1 SGHTA, CDR2 FQGNSA. CDR3 length: 14 residues. V gave up 2 bases and J gave up 7 bases, with 15 bases separating them. CDR3 sequence (DNA): TGTGCCAGCAGCTTACGTGGGGCGTCGGGGGAGCAGTACTTC. Translation: CASSLRGASGEQYF.